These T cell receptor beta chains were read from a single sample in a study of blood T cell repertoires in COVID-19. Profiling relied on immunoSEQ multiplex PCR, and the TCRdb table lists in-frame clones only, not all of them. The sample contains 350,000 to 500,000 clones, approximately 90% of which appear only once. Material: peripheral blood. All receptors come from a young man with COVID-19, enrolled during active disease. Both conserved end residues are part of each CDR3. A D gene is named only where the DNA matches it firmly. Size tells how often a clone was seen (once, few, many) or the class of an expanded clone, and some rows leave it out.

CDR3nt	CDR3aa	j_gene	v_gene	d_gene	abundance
TGTGCCACCAGTAGCGACAGGGGTTACAATACGCAGTATTTT	CATSSDRGYNTQYF	TRBJ2-3	TRBV24-1	TRBD1	-
TGTGCCAGCAGCTTCGGGACAGGGGGCTTCGGGGAGCTGTTTTTT	CASSFGTGGFGELFF	TRBJ2-2	TRBV13	TRBD1	-
TGTGCCAGCAGTCTACGACTAGCGCGGCGGGGAGAGCAGTACTTC	CASSLRLARRGEQYF	TRBJ2-7	TRBV6-5	TRBD2	-
TGTGCCAGCAGCTTAAGTGTCGGACTAAACTATGGCTACACCTTC	CASSLSVGLNYGYTF	TRBJ1-2	TRBV5-5	-	-
TGCGCCAGCAGCCAAGGGGTAACGGGAGCAGATACGCAGTATTTT	CASSQGVTGADTQYF	TRBJ2-3	TRBV4-1	-	-
TGTGCCTGGAGCAGGGACAGGGGGAGCACTGAAGCTTTCTTT	CAWSRDRGSTEAFF	TRBJ1-1	TRBV30	TRBD1	-
TGCAGCGTTGGAGGGGGCAACACTGAAGCTTTCTTT	CSVGGGNTEAFF	TRBJ1-1	TRBV29-1	TRBD1	few
TGTGCCAGTAGCCCTAGCGGCCCATCCTACGAGCAGTACTTC	CASSPSGPSYEQYF	TRBJ2-7	TRBV19	TRBD2	-
TGTGCCAGCAGCTTAGCGACACAGGGGAGAAAAACTGAAGCTTTCTTT	CASSLATQGRKTEAFF	TRBJ1-1	TRBV7-8	TRBD1	few
TGTGCCACCAGCAGGGGAGGGGGGCTCTACAATGAGCAGTTCTTC	CATSRGGGLYNEQFF	TRBJ2-1	TRBV15	-	-
TGTGCCAGCACCCGGCCGGCAGGGAACTCTGGGGCCAACGTCCTGACTTTC	CASTRPAGNSGANVLTF	TRBJ2-6	TRBV28	-	-
TGTGCCAGCAGCCAAGAGCCGAAGGAGAATGAAAAACTGTTTTTT	CASSQEPKENEKLFF	TRBJ1-4	TRBV3-1/TRBV3-2	-	once
TGTGCCAGCAGCCAATACAGCCTAGGGCGGGACGAGCAGTACTTC	CASSQYSLGRDEQYF	TRBJ2-7	TRBV7-3	-	once
TGTGCCACCAGGGCCGCCCACAGTAGCTATGGCTACACCTTC	CATRAAHSSYGYTF	TRBJ1-2	TRBV15	-	once
TGCGCCAGCAGCCAAGAATGGACAGGGGCTAACTATGGGTACACCTTC	CASSQEWTGANYGYTF	TRBJ1-2	TRBV4-1	TRBD1	-
TGTGCCAGCAGCTCCAGCCCCCCAGGGGGGGAGACCCAGTACTTC	CASSSSPPGGETQYF	TRBJ2-5	TRBV7-2	-	-